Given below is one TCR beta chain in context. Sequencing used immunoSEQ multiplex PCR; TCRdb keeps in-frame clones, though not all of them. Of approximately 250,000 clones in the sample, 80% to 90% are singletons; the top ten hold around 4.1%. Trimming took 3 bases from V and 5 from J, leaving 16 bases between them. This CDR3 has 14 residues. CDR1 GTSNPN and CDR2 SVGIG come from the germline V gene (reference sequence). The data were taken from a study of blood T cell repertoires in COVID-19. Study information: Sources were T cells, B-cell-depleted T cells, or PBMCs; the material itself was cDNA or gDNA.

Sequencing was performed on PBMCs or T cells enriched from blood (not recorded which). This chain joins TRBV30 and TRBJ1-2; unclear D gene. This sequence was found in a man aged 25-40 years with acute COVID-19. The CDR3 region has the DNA TGTGCCTGGAGGGAGGAAGGGATCGATTATGGCTACACCTTC. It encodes CAWREEGIDYGYTF.